The 7 T cell receptor beta chains below come from one sample, sequenced in a study of CD8+ T cells in alopecia areata. Described treatment: oral pan-JAK inhibitor, 5-10 mg twice daily. After isolation, RNA underwent reverse transcription to generate cDNA as the sequencing template. Method: immunoSEQ multiplex PCR; TCRdb's copy keeps in-frame clones and lacks some. The table lists 180,000 or so clones, 51% of them singletons, with roughly a tenth in the top ten. The source was CD8+ T cells sorted from blood, collected around week 54, from a patient treated with tofacitinib. The receptors shown here come from a human donor with alopecia areata.

This sequence joins TRBV7-9 and TRBJ1-4, with unresolved D. Trimming cost V 4 bases and J 0 bases, with 9 bases left between them. CDR1 and CDR2 (germline): SEHNR, FQNEAQ (reference sequence). The CDR3 contains 15 residues. The CDR3 loop reads CASSWTTTTNEKLFF. In DNA form, the CDR3 reads TGTGCCAGCAGCTGGACGACAACAACTAATGAAAAACTGTTTTTT.

This clone has a handful of counts. This chain links TRBV29-1 with TRBJ2-7; 9 nucleotides agree with TRBD1. Germline V gene sequence: CDR1 SQVTM, CDR2 ANQGSEA. Germline trimming cut 6 bases from V and 0 bases from J; bases unmatched to any gene: 3. This CDR3 contains 13 residues. The CDR3 sequence is CSVMTGGSYEQYF. The CDR3 bases are TGCAGCGTCATGACAGGGGGCTCCTACGAGCAGTACTTC.

This rearrangement joins TRBV27 to TRBJ2-5; 7 bases map to TRBD2. V shed 4 bases and J 2 bases; nucleotides not matched to a gene: 4. CDR3 length: 14 residues. CDR1 MNHEY and CDR2 SMNVEV come from the germline V gene (reference sequence). CDR3 protein: CASSSASGQETQYF. The CDR3 region has the DNA TGTGCCAGCAGTTCTGCTAGCGGACAAGAGACCCAGTACTTC.

This clone was counted only a few times. J is TRBJ2-3 and V is TRBV6-1; either TRBD1 or TRBD2 may supply D (6 bases each). The V end lost 4 bases, the J end lost 1 base, and 12 bases lay between the germline ends. Germline values: CDR1 MNHNS, CDR2 SASEGT. The CDR3 runs to 15 residues. The CDR3 region is CASSGRRGGTDTQYF. CDR3 in DNA: TGTGCCAGCAGTGGGAGGAGGGGGGGCACAGATACGCAGTATTTT.

This clone was seen a handful of times. The chain is built from TRBV29-1 and TRBJ2-5; 10 bases match TRBD2. This CDR3 has 13 residues. V lost 6 bases to trimming and J lost 6 bases; unmatched junction nucleotides: 7. Germline V gives CDR1 SQVTM, CDR2 ANQGSEA. CDR3 sequence reads: CSVKRGGKKTQYF. In nucleotides, the CDR3 is TGCAGCGTCAAGCGGGGGGGCAAAAAGACCCAGTACTTC. Based on the CDR3 plus reference TRBV29-1 and TRBJ2-5, the full variable domain is SAVISQKPSRDICQRGTSLTIQCQVDSQVTMMFWYRQQPGQSLTLIATANQGSEATYESGFVIDKFPISRPNLTFSTLTVSNMSPEDSSIYLCSVKRGGKKTQYFGPGTRLLVL.

V is TRBV29-1 and J is TRBJ1-2, with a weak D call TRBD1 (6 bases). CDR3 length: 12 amino acids. V lost 6 bases and J lost 3, with 11 bases in between. Germline CDR1 reads SQVTM; CDR2 reads ANQGSEA. The CDR3 nucleotides read TGCAGCGTCCGGACAGTCGACTATGGCTACACCTTC. Translated, it gives CSVRTVDYGYTF. Variable domain in full (rest from reference TRBV29-1 and TRBJ1-2): SAVISQKPSRDICQRGTSLTIQCQVDSQVTMMFWYRQQPGQSLTLIATANQGSEATYESGFVIDKFPISRPNLTFSTLTVSNMSPEDSSIYLCSVRTVDYGYTFGSGTRLTVV.

V gene TRBV27 combines with J gene TRBJ1-6, with a tentative D call TRBD1 (6 bases). Germline V lookup: CDR1 MNHEY, CDR2 SMNVEV (reference sequence). V dropped 8 bases and J dropped 6 bases, with 17 bases sitting between them. This CDR3 has 15 amino acids. The CDR3 DNA is TGTGCCAGCTGTCCGGGGGCCGGAGGTAATTCACCCCTCCACTTT. This codes for CASCPGAGGNSPLHF.